This T cell receptor (beta chain) was obtained from a study of Ad26.COV2.S vaccination and SARS-CoV-2 variants (dated by TCRdb to the early 2020s). General notes on the study: Vaccine-arm donors were drawn from COV1001, a multicentre, randomized, double-blind, placebo-controlled phase I-IIa trial of Ad26.COV2.S in healthy adults. Ad26.COV2.S was given intramuscularly at 5x10^10 or 1x10^11 viral particles, as a single shot or as two shots 56 days apart. The specificity and breadth of SARS-CoV-2-reactive T cell receptors after Ad26.COV2.S vaccination were assessed by TCRbeta repertoire sequencing. A total of approximately 30 samples were included in the TCR-sequenced set, comprising some 20 Ad26.COV2.S vaccine recipients, 5 placebo recipients and 8 SARS-CoV-2 convalescent individuals. Trial participants were randomized into five groups of five, in which low-dose or high-dose Ad26.COV2.S was given once or twice, or placebo was given on both occasions. Throughout the experiments and outcome assessment, investigators stayed blinded to trial group allocation. On the study overall, not on this receptor specifically: The study was not powered for comparison of responses between vaccine doses or regimens. After vaccination, substantial breadth of spike-specific CD8+ and CD4+ T cell responses was reported. It was noted by the authors that total T cell responses may have been underestimated by the TCR breadth and depth analyses. Comparable non-spike TCR breadth was observed between vaccine and placebo recipients, consistent with only spike being contained in the vaccine. Spike-specific TCR breadth was higher in Ad26.COV2.S recipients than in placebo recipients (P = 0.0014).

Concerning this clone: It has no known antigen specificity. Base qualities are missing; no much larger clone stands one base away.

The immunoSEQ Assay was used to sequence TCRbeta CDR3 regions. After extraction, genomic DNA underwent amplification by bias-controlled multiplex PCR, followed by high-throughput sequencing. Per the original workflow: Collapsing and filtering of sequences were performed to quantify the absolute abundance of each unique TCRbeta CDR3 region. T cell fraction was estimated by normalizing TCRbeta template counts to usable DNA, which was measured by amplifying reference genes present in all nucleated cells. Repertoire TCRs were annotated as SARS-CoV-2-specific when V gene, CDR3 amino acid sequence and J gene were exactly matched to a known reactive TCR set. MIRA supplied the reference SARS-CoV-2 TCR set, which was filtered for enrichment in COVID-19-positive ImmuneCODE repertoires so that public or cross-reactive TCRs were removed. Based on the MIRA antigens, annotated TCRs were further analysed at the level of specific ORF or position within ORF. Breadth was defined as annotated unique rearrangements over total unique productive rearrangements; depth was the summed frequency of those rearrangements. Two-sided Wilcoxon rank-sum tests were applied when comparing TCR breadth between groups. TCRdb took over this immuneACCESS table, retaining in-frame rearrangements with V and J assigned. Such tables are incomplete; in checked studies, under half of the missing clones stem from an unresolved V gene, and the remainder is unexplained. That table supplies the V and J calls and clone size; D and trimming were determined from the DNA. In this sample the table shows around 450,000 clones, 80% to 90% of which occur a single time. About 1.7% of the sample lies in the top ten.

The intended sense of this specimen's treatment or condition label: around 19 received Ad26.COV2.S at low or high dose, single or two shots; about 5 received placebo; per-sample allocation not given. Repertoires of vaccine and placebo recipients were sequenced from samples taken on day 63 after the first injection. Cohort 1b enrolled about two dozen adults aged 18-55 years at a single site in Boston, USA, between 29 July and 7 August 2020. Ad26.COV2.S was a replication-incompetent adenovirus type 26 vector expressing a prefusion-stabilized SARS-CoV-2 spike protein from the original Wuhan strain. The germline V gene (reference sequence) supplies CDR1 MNHNY and CDR2 SVGAGI. V is reduced by 2 bases and J by 9 bases, leaving a spacing of 14 bases between them. The CDR3 starts with the cysteine, ends with the phenylalanine, and has 14 residues. Just the 42-base CDR3 DNA is kept, in frame starting at base 1.

Material: peripheral blood, obtained in a trial of Ad26.COV2.S vaccine versus placebo. The receptor's source is a person aged 18 to 65 who received the Ad26.COV2.S COVID-19 vaccine or a placebo. The chain joins TRBV6-6 to TRBJ1-5, with the D gene not clear enough to name. The CDR3 reads as follows: CASSYAADFSPQHF. DNA sequence: TGTGCCAGCAGTTACGCGGCGGACTTTTCGCCCCAGCATTTT.